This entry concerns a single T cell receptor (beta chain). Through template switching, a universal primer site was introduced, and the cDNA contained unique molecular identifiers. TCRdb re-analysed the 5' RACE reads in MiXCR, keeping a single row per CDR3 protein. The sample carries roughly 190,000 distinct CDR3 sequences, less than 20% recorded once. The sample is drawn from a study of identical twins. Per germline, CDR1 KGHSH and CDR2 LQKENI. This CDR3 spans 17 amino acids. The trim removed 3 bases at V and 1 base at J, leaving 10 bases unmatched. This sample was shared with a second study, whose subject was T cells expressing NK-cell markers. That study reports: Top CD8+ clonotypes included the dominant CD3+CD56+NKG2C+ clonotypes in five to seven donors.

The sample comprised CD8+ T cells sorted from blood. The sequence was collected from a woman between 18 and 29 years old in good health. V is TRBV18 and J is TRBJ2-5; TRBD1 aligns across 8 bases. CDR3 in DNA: TGTGCCAGCTCACCTCCGGGGGACAGGCCGTTCCAAGAGACCCAGTACTTC. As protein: CASSPPGDRPFQETQYF.